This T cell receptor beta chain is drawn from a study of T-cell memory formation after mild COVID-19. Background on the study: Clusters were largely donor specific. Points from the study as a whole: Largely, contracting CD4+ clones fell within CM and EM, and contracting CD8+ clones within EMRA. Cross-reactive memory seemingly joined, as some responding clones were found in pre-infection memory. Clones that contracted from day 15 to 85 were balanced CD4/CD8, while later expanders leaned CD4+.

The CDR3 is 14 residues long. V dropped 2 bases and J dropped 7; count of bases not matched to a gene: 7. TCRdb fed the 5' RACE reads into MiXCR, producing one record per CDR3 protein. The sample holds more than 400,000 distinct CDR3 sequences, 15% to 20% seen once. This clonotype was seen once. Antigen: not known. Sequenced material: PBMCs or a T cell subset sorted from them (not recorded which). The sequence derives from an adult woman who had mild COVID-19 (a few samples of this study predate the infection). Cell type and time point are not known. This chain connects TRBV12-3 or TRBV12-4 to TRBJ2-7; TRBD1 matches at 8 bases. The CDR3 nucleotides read TGTGCCAGCAGTTTACAGGGGGCTGAGTGGGAGCAGTACTTC. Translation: CASSLQGAEWEQYF.